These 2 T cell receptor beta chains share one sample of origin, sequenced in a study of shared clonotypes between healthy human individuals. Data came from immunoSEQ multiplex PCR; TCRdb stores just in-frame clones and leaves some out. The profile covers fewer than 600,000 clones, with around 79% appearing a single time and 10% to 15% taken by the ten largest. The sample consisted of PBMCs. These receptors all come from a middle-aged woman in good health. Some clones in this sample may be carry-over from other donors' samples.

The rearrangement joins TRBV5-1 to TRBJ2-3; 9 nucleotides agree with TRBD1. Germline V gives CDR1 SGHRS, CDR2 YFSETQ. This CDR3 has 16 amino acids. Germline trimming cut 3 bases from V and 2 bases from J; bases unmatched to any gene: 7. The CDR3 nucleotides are TGCGCCAGCAGCTCTACCGGGACAGGGAACACAGATACGCAGTATTTT. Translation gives CASSSTGTGNTDTQYF.

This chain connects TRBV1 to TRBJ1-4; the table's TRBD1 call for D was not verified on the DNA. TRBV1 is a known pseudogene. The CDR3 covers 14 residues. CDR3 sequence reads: CTSRKGHWGEKLFF. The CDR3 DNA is TGCACCAGCAGGAAGGGACACTGGGGGGAAAAACTGTTTTTT.